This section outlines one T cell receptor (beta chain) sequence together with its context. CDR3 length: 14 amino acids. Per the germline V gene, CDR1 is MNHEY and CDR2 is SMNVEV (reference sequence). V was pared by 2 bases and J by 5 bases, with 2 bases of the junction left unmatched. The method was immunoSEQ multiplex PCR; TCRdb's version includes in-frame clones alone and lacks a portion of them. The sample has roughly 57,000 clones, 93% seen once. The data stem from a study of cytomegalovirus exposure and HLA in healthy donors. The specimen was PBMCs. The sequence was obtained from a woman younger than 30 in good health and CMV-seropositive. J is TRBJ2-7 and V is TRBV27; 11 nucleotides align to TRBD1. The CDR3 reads CASSLGTGGDEQYF. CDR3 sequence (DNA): TGTGCCAGCAGTTTAGGGACAGGGGGGGACGAGCAGTACTTC.